This TCR beta chain comes out of a study of beta chain features in type 1 diabetes. Whole-study context: On cell yields, gender and age, patients and healthy donors were similar. The study's findings and limits: Researchers report that Type 1 diabetes patients had moderately but significantly shorter TCRB CDR3s across all four CD4+ subsets. TCRB rearrangement may or may not be influenced by HLA type; here this remained unresolved. The similarity of naive, central memory and Treg TCRB repertoires appeared greater among patients than among healthy donors. Sequencing the cDNA could make cells with high TCR expression show up more than they should.

Investigators reverse transcribed all isolated RNA, so they sequenced expressed TCRB transcripts. The repertoire was sequenced with immunoSEQ multiplex PCR; TCRdb's copy has only in-frame clones and lacks some. The table records approximately 600,000 clones, around an eighth of them present only once. Concerning this clone itself: Antigen specificity is unknown.

The CDR3 length is 14 residues. In germline, CDR1 is SGDLS, CDR2 YYNGEE. V shed 2 bases and J shed 4 bases, with 12 bases lying between them. The genes are TRBV9 and TRBJ1-2; D might be TRBD1 (5 bases). The clonotype comes from a man under 40 with type 1 diabetes. Sequencing used naive CD4+ T cells from blood. In nucleotides, the CDR3 is TGTGCCAGCAGCGTGGGGGAGGGCATCTATGGCTACACCTTC. Its translation: CASSVGEGIYGYTF.